Sequencing of this TCR beta chain was carried out in a study of tumor and adjacent non-tumor tissue in lung cancer. Three rounds of nested PCR, following a modified ARM-PCR protocol, produced the TCRbeta library. TCRdb processed the multiplex PCR reads anew with MiXCR; each CDR3 protein has one entry. The sample consists of 60,000 to 100,000 distinct CDR3 sequences, over 60% of them appearing once. V lost 7 bases and J lost 1, with 20 bases in between. CDR3 length: 16 amino acids. The germline V gene has CDR1 ENHRY and CDR2 SYGVKD. The template was RNA from unsorted bulk tissue. This non-tumor lung sample came from over 3 cm beyond the tumor edge.

The sample was distant non-tumor lung tissue. The sequence derives from a man in his 70s with non-small cell lung cancer. The rearrangement links TRBV10-3 to TRBJ2-7; D perhaps matches TRBD2 (5 bases). The chain's CDR3 is CAINDPDMGASYEQYF. The CDR3 bases are TGTGCCATCAATGATCCCGACATGGGAGCGTCCTACGAGCAGTACTTC.